The rows below give T cell receptor beta chains drawn from one sample of a study of blood T cell repertoires in COVID-19. Assay used: immunoSEQ multiplex PCR; TCRdb lists only in-frame clones, some missing. The data show 54,000 or so clones, 88% seen once. Sequenced sample: peripheral blood. These receptors were obtained from a human donor in a cohort sampled during active COVID-19. Both conserved end residues are part of each CDR3.

TRBJ2-1 TRBV3-1/TRBV3-2 CASSQGGLGREQFF
TRBJ2-7 TRBV7-6 CASSLSATGGYEQYF
TRBJ1-4 TRBV27 CASSLAGGGVTNEKLFF
TRBJ1-6 TRBV11-2 CARGGYNSPLHF
TRBJ1-5 TRBV5-3 CARSLGQCLRNQPQHF
TRBJ2-1 TRBV2 CASSEEAGGPYEQFF
TRBJ2-7 TRBV6-5 CSSGTKSSYEQYF
TRBJ2-6 TRBV10-3 CAISDPRDSGANVLTF
TRBJ2-1 TRBV18 CASSPTRGGTSGGTLNEQFF
TRBJ2-1 TRBV3-1/TRBV3-2 CASSQDYPGQGIYNEQFF
TRBJ1-1 TRBV9 CASSVDPQGDTEAFF
TRBJ2-1 TRBV7-2 CASSLYTSGLGVSTEQFF
TRBJ1-5 TRBV27 CASSPTYDRGGQPQHF
TRBJ1-1 TRBV11-3 CASGRDRTEAFF
TRBJ1-1 TRBV2 CASSRAGGLNTEAFF
TRBJ2-1 TRBV5-1 CASNLAGGLYNEQFF
TRBJ2-3 TRBV18 CASSPGLGSTDTQYF
TRBJ2-7 TRBV18 CASSTPGSNEQYF
TRBJ1-1 TRBV6-5 CASSSWTGNTEAFF
TRBJ1-5 TRBV19 CASSTTGGRQPQHF
TRBJ2-3 TRBV2 CASIPTSPDDTDTQYF
TRBJ2-5 TRBV19 CASSVDRRETQYF
TRBJ2-3 TRBV20-1 CSASTGLTSTDTQYF
TRBJ1-5 TRBV5-1 CASSLAPGETQPQHF
TRBJ2-3 TRBV5-1 CASSAGVDTQYF
TRBJ2-7 TRBV18 CASSYDRGLSSYEQYF
TRBJ2-1 TRBV2 CASTLRPGLGYNEQFF
TRBJ1-3 TRBV3-1/TRBV3-2 CASSHSGLGNTIYF
TRBJ2-3 TRBV11-3 CASSLRTGGADTQYF
TRBJ1-1 TRBV11-3 CASSSNHRGGSAEAFF
TRBJ2-1 TRBV12-5 CASGWDRGEFF
TRBJ1-1 TRBV7-2 CASSFHMNTEAFF
TRBJ2-1 TRBV29-1 CSVGGGQGRMYNEQFF
TRBJ2-5 TRBV5-1 CASSLSSGGRQTQYF
TRBJ2-3 TRBV9 CASSVGTGANTDTQYF
TRBJ1-1 TRBV6-5 CASSYSENTEAFF
TRBJ1-1 TRBV16 CASSQFTANTEAFF
TRBJ1-1 TRBV7-9 CASSLNFPEAFF
TRBJ1-1 TRBV27 CASSLGRGNTEAFF
TRBJ2-5 TRBV5-1 CASSLGDSRGETQYF
TRBJ2-7 TRBV11-2 CASSQGVGDYEQYF
TRBJ2-3 TRBV27 CASSGTSGRGGTQYF
TRBJ2-1 TRBV7-9 CASSFPQGQNYNEQFF
TRBJ1-4 TRBV5-1 CASSLAGTGGNEKLFF
TRBJ2-1 TRBV29-1 CSVLTSGGALGQFF
TRBJ2-5 TRBV6-2/TRBV6-3 CASSPVATSAQETQYF
TRBJ1-6 TRBV7-9 CASSLGGGDRNSPLHF
TRBJ2-1 TRBV6-4 CASSVLAGGPVSEQFF
TRBJ1-5 TRBV4-3 CASSQERDSSQPQHF
TRBJ2-3 TRBV5-1 CASSLESGGDTDTQYF
TRBJ1-3 TRBV6-5 CASSYNTGSSGNTIYF